The source of this T cell receptor (beta chain) is a study of metastatic and nonmetastatic thyroid tumors. Study-wide background: Comparison of repertoires was carried out across blood and tumor or nodule tissue from malignant and benign thyroid patients.

Study conclusions and caveats: Malignant thyroid tumors reportedly had TCR beta diversity that was significantly higher than in benign nodules, in blood and tumor.

Thyroid surgery took place with no prior treatment in any patient. In the study's own analysis: CDR3 was compared across clinicopathological groups, and the resulting differences were used to build a distant-metastasis classifier for papillary thyroid cancer. TCRdb recomputed clones from the PCR reads via MiXCR. What appears here as the V and J calls and clone size reflects TCRdb's work, not the paper's. The table lists fewer than 20,000 clones, around 22% of them singletons. This clone was observed a few times. The antigen is unknown. The V end was cut by 0 bases, the J end by 7 bases, with 13 bases between. From germline, CDR1 is LNHDA and CDR2 SQIVND (reference sequence). The CDR3 is 15 residues long.

The receptor was derived from a female donor with papillary thyroid cancer or a benign thyroid nodule (not recorded which). Some clones in this sample may be carry-over from other donors' samples. Sequencing used adjacent normal tissue. This chain uses TRBV19 with TRBJ2-1, with D tentatively TRBD1 (6 bases). CDR3 loop: CASSIDRDTENEQFF. The CDR3 DNA sequence: TGTGCCAGTAGTATAGACCGGGACACCGAGAATGAGCAGTTCTTC.